This entry concerns a single T cell receptor (beta chain). Its antigen is not identified. Germline assignment: CDR1 LNHDA and CDR2 SQIVND (reference sequence). V lost 5 bases, J lost 4 bases, and 15 bases lay in between. The CDR3 runs 14 residues. Vbeta (60) and Jbeta (13) primers were used in the PCR. Assay used: immunoSEQ multiplex PCR; TCRdb lists only in-frame clones, some missing. The table includes under 200,000 clones, over 70% detected once. The data stem from a study of cytomegalovirus exposure and HLA in healthy donors. General study findings and limits: Later on, an analysis found that several of the most significant clusters appeared to be linked to common viral pathogens, which included parvovirus B19.

The chain combines TRBV19 with TRBJ2-7; D is ambiguous. The sample comprised PBMCs. This receptor was obtained from a woman aged 50 to 60 in good health and CMV-seropositive. The CDR3, as DNA: TGTGCCAGTAGTGAGGTCGGCACAAATTACGAGCAGTACTTC. Translating gives CASSEVGTNYEQYF.